This T cell receptor beta chain was captured in a study of shared clonotypes between healthy human individuals. Whole-study context: The donor pool was made up of a couple of women and a few men aged 18 to 49.

Profiled with immunoSEQ multiplex PCR; TCRdb holds only in-frame clones, not every one. The table shows more than 2 million clones, with around 95% occurring only once. With 5 bases clipped from V and 2 bases from J, the junction kept 10 bases outside the gene matches. Germline CDR1 SGHRS, CDR2 YFSETQ. CDR3 size: 15 residues. Study-level points and caveats: Naive subsets generally had larger estimated richness than memory subsets. Few donors restricted represented genetic and exposure-history diversity.

This clone appeared a single time. Its antigen is as yet unknown. The naive CD8 population came from CD45RO-negative cells selected for CCR7, without terminally differentiated effector memory CD45RA+ cells. Material: naive CD8+ T cells from PBMCs. The V call is TRBV5-1, the J call TRBJ2-7, with 7 bases fitting TRBD2. The receptor's source is a young man in good health. Some clones in this sample may be carry-over from other donors' samples. The CDR3 loop reads CASRSRRESTYEQYF. In nucleotides, the CDR3 is TGCGCCAGCAGATCTCGGCGGGAGTCGACCTACGAGCAGTACTTC.